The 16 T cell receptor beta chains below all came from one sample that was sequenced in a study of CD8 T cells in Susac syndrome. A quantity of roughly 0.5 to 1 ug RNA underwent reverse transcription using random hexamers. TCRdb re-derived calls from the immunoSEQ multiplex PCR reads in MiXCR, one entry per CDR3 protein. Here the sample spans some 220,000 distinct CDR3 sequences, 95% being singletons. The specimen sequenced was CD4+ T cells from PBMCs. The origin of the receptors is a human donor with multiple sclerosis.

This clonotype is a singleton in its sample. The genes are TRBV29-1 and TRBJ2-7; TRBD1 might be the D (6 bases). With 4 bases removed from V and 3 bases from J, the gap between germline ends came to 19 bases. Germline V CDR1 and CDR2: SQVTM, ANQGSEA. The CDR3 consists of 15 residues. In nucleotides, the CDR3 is TGCAGCGTTGGAGTTGCGGCTGGACAGATCTACGAGCAGTACTTC. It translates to CSVGVAAGQIYEQYF.

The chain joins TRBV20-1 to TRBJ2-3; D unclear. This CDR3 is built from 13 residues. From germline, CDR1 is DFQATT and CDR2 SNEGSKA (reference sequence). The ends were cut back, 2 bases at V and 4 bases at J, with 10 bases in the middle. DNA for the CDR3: TGCAGTGCTAGAATTGATGGGGCAGATACGCAGTATTTT. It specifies CSARIDGADTQYF.

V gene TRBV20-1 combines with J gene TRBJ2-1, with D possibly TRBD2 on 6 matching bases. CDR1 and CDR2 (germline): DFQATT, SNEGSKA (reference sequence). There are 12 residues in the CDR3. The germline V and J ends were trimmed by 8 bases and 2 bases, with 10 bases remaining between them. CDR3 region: CSLARTYNEQFF. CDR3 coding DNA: TGCAGTCTAGCGAGAACCTACAATGAGCAGTTCTTC.

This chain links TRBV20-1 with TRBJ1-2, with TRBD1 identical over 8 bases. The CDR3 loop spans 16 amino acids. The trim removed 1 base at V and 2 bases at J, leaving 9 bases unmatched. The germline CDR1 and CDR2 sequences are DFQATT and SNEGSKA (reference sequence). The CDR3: CSARVRTGGLNYGYTF. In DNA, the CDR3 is TGCAGTGCTAGAGTGAGAACAGGGGGTCTAAACTATGGCTACACCTTC.

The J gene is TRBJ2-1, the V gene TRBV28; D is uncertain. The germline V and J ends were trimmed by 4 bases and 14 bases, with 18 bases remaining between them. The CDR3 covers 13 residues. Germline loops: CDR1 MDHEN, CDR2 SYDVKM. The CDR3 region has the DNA TGTGCCAGCAGTTCCCAATCCCCTCTGCGGAAGTTCTTC. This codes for CASSSQSPLRKFF. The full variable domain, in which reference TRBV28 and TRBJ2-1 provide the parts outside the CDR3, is DVKVTQSSRYLVKRTGEKVFLECVQDMDHENMFWYRQDPGLGLRLIYFSYDVKMKEKGDIPEGYSVSREKKERFSLILESASTNQTSMYLCASSSQSPLRKFFGPGTRLTVL.

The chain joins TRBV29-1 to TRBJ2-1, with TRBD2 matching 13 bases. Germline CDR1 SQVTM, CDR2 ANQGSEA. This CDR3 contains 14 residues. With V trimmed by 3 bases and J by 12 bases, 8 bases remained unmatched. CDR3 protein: CSVESGLAGPGQFF. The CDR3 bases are TGCAGCGTTGAGTCGGGACTAGCGGGACCGGGGCAGTTCTTC.

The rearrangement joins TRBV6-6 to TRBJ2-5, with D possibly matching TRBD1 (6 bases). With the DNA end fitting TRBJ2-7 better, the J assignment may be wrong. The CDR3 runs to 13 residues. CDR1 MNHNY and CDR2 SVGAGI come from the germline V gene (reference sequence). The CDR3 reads CASSYSLGGEQYF. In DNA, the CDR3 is TGTGCCAGCAGTTACTCCCTAGGGGGCGAGCAGTACTTC.

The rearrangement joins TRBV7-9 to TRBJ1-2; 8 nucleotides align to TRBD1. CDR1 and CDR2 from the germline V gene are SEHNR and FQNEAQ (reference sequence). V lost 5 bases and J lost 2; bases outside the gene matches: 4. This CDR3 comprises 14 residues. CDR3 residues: CASSERTGNYGYTF. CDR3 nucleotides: TGTGCCAGCAGCGAGCGGACAGGGAACTATGGCTACACCTTC.

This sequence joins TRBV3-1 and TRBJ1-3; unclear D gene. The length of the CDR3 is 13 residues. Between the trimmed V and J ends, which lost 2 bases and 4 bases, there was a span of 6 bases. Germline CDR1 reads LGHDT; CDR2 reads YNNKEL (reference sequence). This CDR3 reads CASSQTQGNTIYF. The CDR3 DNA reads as TGTGCCAGCAGCCAAACACAAGGAAACACCATATATTTT.

The CDR3 DNA sequence: TGTGCCAGCAGCGCGGACAGGGGTACCCAGTACTTC. Protein product: CASSADRGTQYF. This chain connects TRBV5-6 to TRBJ2-5, with 9 positions matching TRBD1. The junction had 3 bases not matched to a gene; V was cut back by 4 bases and J by 8 bases. Per the germline V gene, CDR1 is SGHDT and CDR2 is YYEEEE. CDR3 length: 12 residues.

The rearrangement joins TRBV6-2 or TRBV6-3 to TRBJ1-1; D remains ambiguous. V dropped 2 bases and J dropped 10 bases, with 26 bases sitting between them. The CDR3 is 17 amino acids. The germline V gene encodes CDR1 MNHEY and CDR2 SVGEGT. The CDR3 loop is CASSYPTVSPPKLGAFF. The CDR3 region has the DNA TGTGCCAGCAGTTACCCGACTGTCAGCCCACCTAAACTGGGAGCTTTCTTT.

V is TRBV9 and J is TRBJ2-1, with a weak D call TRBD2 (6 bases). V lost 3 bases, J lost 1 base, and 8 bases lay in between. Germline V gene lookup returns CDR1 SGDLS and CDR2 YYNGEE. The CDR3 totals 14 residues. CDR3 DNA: TGTGCCAGCAGCGGTCTAGCGTCCTACAATGAGCAGTTCTTC. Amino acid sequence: CASSGLASYNEQFF. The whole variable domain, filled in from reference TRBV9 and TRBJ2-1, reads DSGVTQTPKHLITATGQRVTLRCSPRSGDLSVYWYQQSLDQGLQFLIQYYNGEERAKGNILERFSAQQFPDLHSELNLSSLELGDSALYFCASSGLASYNEQFFGPGTRLTVL.

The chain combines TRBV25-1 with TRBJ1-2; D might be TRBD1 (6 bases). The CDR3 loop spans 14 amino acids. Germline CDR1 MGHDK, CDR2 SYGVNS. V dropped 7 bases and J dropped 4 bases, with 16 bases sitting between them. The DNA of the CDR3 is TGTGCCAGCACGAATGGGGGCGCAGGCTATGGCTACACCTTC. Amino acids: CASTNGGAGYGYTF.

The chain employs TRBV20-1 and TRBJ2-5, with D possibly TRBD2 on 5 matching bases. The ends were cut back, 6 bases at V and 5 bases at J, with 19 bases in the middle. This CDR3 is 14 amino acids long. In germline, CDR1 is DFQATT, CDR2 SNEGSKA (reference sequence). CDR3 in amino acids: CSALRWLPGETQYF. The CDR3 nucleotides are TGCAGTGCCCTTCGGTGGCTCCCGGGGGAGACCCAGTACTTC.

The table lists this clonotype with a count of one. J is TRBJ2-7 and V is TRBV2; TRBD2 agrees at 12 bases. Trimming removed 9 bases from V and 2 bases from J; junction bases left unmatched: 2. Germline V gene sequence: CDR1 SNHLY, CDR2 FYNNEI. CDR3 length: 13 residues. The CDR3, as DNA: TGTGCCAGTCTAGCGGGGGGGGCCTACGAGCAGTACTTC. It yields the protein CASLAGGAYEQYF. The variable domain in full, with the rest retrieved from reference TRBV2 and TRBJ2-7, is EPEVTQTPSHQVTQMGQEVILRCVPISNHLYFYWYRQILGQKVEFLVSFYNNEISEKSEIFDDQFSVERPDGSNFTLKIRSTKLEDSAMYFCASLAGGAYEQYFGPGTRLTVT.

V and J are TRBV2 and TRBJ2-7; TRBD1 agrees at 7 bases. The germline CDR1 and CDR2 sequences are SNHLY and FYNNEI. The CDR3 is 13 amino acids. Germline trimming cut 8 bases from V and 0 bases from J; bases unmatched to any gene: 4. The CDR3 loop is CASLQGNSYEQYF. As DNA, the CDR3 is TGTGCCAGCCTACAGGGGAACTCCTACGAGCAGTACTTC.